The 32 T cell receptor beta chains below all came from one sample that was sequenced in a study of cytomegalovirus exposure and HLA in healthy donors. Both 60 Vbeta primers and 13 Jbeta primers went into the PCR. This table comes from immunoSEQ multiplex PCR, and its TCRdb copy is limited to in-frame clones, with some not included. Recorded here are around 120,000 clones; the top ten clones represent 3.6%. Sample: PBMCs. These receptors were taken from a man between 18 and 35 years old in good health and CMV-seronegative.

The chain links TRBV2 to TRBJ2-7, with 8 bases identical to TRBD2. The CDR3 totals 13 residues. Germline loops: CDR1 SNHLY, CDR2 FYNNEI. The ends lost 7 bases at V and 0 bases at J; junction bases unmatched: 2. The CDR3 reads CASKAGASYEQYF. The DNA for the CDR3 is TGTGCCAGCAAAGCGGGAGCCTCCTACGAGCAGTACTTC.

V and J are TRBV4-1 and TRBJ2-1, with 8 bases lining up with TRBD2. The CDR3 contains 16 residues. The germline V gene encodes CDR1 MGHRA and CDR2 YSYEKL. Trimming cost V 1 base and J 4 bases; bases outside gene matches: 6. The CDR3 coding sequence is TGCGCCAGCAGCCAAGCCCTAGCGGGTATATACAATGAGCAGTTCTTC. Its protein is CASSQALAGIYNEQFF.

The CDR3 coding sequence is TGTGCCAGCAGCGTAGGGGACTCCAACACTGAAGCTTTCTTT. Its translation: CASSVGDSNTEAFF. The rearrangement links TRBV9 to TRBJ1-1, with TRBD1 as a possible D gene (5 bases). CDR1 is SGDLS, CDR2 YYNGEE, per germline. V was pared by 0 bases and J by 2 bases, with 8 bases between. The CDR3 sequence is 14 residues long.

The chain recombines TRBV2 with TRBJ1-3, with D possibly matching TRBD1 (6 bases). This CDR3 is 17 amino acids long. Per the germline V gene, CDR1 is SNHLY and CDR2 is FYNNEI. Trimming stripped 6 bases from V and 2 bases from J, with 20 bases between. This CDR3 reads CASSARGLPNPGNTIYF. The CDR3 region has the DNA TGTGCCAGCAGCGCAAGGGGGTTACCGAACCCTGGAAACACCATATATTTT.

This chain links TRBV4-1 with TRBJ2-1, with 7 bases that match TRBD2. This CDR3 is built from 13 residues. Germline-derived CDR1 and CDR2 are MGHRA and YSYEKL. The V segment lost 6 bases and the J segment 10 bases; nucleotides outside the gene matches: 9. The CDR3 is CASSHPGLWEQFF. The CDR3 coding sequence is TGCGCCAGCAGTCACCCGGGACTATGGGAGCAGTTCTTC.

The gene calls are TRBV6-4 and TRBJ2-2; D gene uncertain. CDR1 and CDR2 (germline): MRHNA, SNTAGT. The CDR3 spans 13 residues. With 6 bases removed from V and 4 bases from J, the gap between germline ends came to 9 bases. CDR3 nucleotides: TGTGCCAGCAGGCCCCTATTCACCGGGGAGCTGTTTTTT. Translating gives CASRPLFTGELFF.

The V call is TRBV4-1, the J call TRBJ2-7, with D tentatively TRBD1 (6 bases). Looked up from germline, CDR1 is MGHRA and CDR2 is YSYEKL. V was pared by 1 base and J by 2 bases, with 9 bases between. This CDR3 contains 14 residues. For the CDR3, the DNA is TGCGCCAGCAGCCAAGGGACAGTAGCCTACGAGCAGTACTTC. This translates into CASSQGTVAYEQYF.

This rearrangement joins TRBV18 to TRBJ2-2; TRBD1 agrees at 7 bases. J lost 5 bases, V lost 5 bases, and 8 bases had no gene match. The CDR3 is made up of 15 amino acids. CDR1 is KGHSH, CDR2 LQKENI, per germline. CDR3 region: CASSYTTGWTGELFF. The CDR3 DNA reads as TGTGCCAGCTCATATACGACAGGGTGGACCGGGGAGCTGTTTTTT.

The CDR3 reads CASMGVSGEKDAEAFF. The CDR3 coding sequence is TGTGCCAGCATGGGGGTTAGCGGGGAAAAGGACGCTGAAGCTTTCTTT. This chain uses TRBV28 with TRBJ1-1; maybe TRBD1 (5 bases). The CDR3 is made up of 16 amino acids. Trimming cost V 7 bases and J 6 bases, with 24 bases left between them. In germline, CDR1 is MDHEN, CDR2 SYDVKM.

The chain links TRBV6-5 to TRBJ2-3; no clear D gene. Germline assignment: CDR1 MNHEY and CDR2 SVGAGI. V lost 2 bases to trimming and J lost 1 base, with 7 bases between them. There are 14 residues in the CDR3. The CDR3 bases are TGTGCCAGCAGTTACGGGCCCGGCACAGATACGCAGTATTTT. This sequence encodes CASSYGPGTDTQYF.

The chain recombines TRBV5-4 with TRBJ1-1; 8 bases are shared with TRBD1. This CDR3 contains 13 residues. V was pared by 4 bases and J by 7 bases, with 6 bases of the junction left unmatched. Germline V gives CDR1 SGHNT, CDR2 YYREEE (reference sequence). CDR3 coding DNA: TGTGCCAGCAGCAGGACAGGGTTTGTTGAAGCTTTCTTT. Its protein is CASSRTGFVEAFF.

The chain combines TRBV9 with TRBJ1-5; perhaps TRBD1 as D (6 bases). From germline, CDR1 is SGDLS and CDR2 YYNGEE. The V and J ends lost 3 bases and 4 bases respectively, with 11 bases between them. The length of the CDR3 is 14 residues. The chain's CDR3 is CASSGGTPNQPQHF. DNA of the CDR3: TGTGCCAGCAGCGGGGGGACACCAAATCAGCCCCAGCATTTT. The whole variable domain, remainder taken from reference TRBV9 and TRBJ1-5, is DSGVTQTPKHLITATGQRVTLRCSPRSGDLSVYWYQQSLDQGLQFLIQYYNGEERAKGNILERFSAQQFPDLHSELNLSSLELGDSALYFCASSGGTPNQPQHFGDGTRLSIL.

The chain recombines TRBV6-5 with TRBJ2-1; D might be TRBD1 (6 bases). This CDR3 is 15 amino acids long. Germline CDR1 is MNHEY and CDR2 is SVGAGI. V was shortened by 6 bases and J by 0 bases, with 12 bases between the two germline ends. For the CDR3, the DNA is TGTGCCAGCAGGCCCACAGGGAGCTCCTACAATGAGCAGTTCTTC. Encoded protein: CASRPTGSSYNEQFF.

This chain uses TRBV25-1 with TRBJ2-1; the D gene is possibly TRBD2 (5 bases). CDR3 size: 12 residues. Looked up from germline, CDR1 is MGHDK and CDR2 is SYGVNS. Trimming pared 8 bases from V and 2 bases from J, leaving 7 bases between. This chain's CDR3 is CASSAAYNEQFF. CDR3 bases: TGTGCCAGCTCAGCGGCCTACAATGAGCAGTTCTTC.

The chain joins TRBV13 to TRBJ2-1; D perhaps matches TRBD1 (6 bases). CDR1 is PRHDT and CDR2 is FYEKMQ in the germline V gene (reference sequence). CDR3 length: 14 residues. V was trimmed by 5 bases and J by 4 bases, leaving 12 bases between them. CDR3 DNA sequence: TGTGCCAGCAGCCCGGACAGACAATACAATGAGCAGTTCTTC. Translated, it gives CASSPDRQYNEQFF.

The chain has TRBV25-1 and TRBJ2-7, with TRBD2 matching 7 bases. J was trimmed by 2 bases and V by 5 bases; bases with no gene match: 15. The CDR3 is 17 residues long. CDR1 MGHDK and CDR2 SYGVNS come from the germline V gene. The CDR3 loop reads CASSFGGGAPRPYEQYF. The CDR3 DNA follows: TGTGCCAGCAGTTTTGGGGGAGGGGCCCCCAGGCCCTACGAGCAGTACTTC.

The chain carries TRBV7-9 and TRBJ2-5; D call uncertain. With 1 base removed from V and 0 bases from J, the gap between germline ends came to 9 bases. The CDR3 length is 15 residues. Germline values: CDR1 SEHNR, CDR2 FQNEAQ (reference sequence). CDR3: CASSLVHLYQETQYF. The CDR3 DNA follows: TGTGCCAGCAGCTTAGTACACCTGTACCAAGAGACCCAGTACTTC. Full variable domain (remainder filled in from reference TRBV7-9 and TRBJ2-5): DTGVSQNPRHKITKRGQNVTFRCDPISEHNRLYWYRQTLGQGPEFLTYFQNEAQLEKSRLLSDRFSAERPKGSFSTLEIQRTEQGDSAMYLCASSLVHLYQETQYFGPGTRLLVL.

The chain recombines TRBV18 with TRBJ2-7, with 8 bases aligning to TRBD1. The V gene's germline CDR1 is KGHSH and CDR2 LQKENI. This CDR3 is 14 amino acids long. V lost 5 bases and J lost 5; bases outside the gene matches: 8. The CDR3 loop is CASSSTGAMNEQYF. CDR3 nucleotide sequence: TGTGCCAGCTCATCGACAGGGGCAATGAACGAGCAGTACTTC. Looking up the rest from reference TRBV18 and TRBJ2-7 gives the full variable domain: NAGVMQNPRHLVRRRGQEARLRCSPMKGHSHVYWYRQLPEEGLKFMVYLQKENIIDESGMPKERFSAEFPKEGPSILRIQQVVRGDSAAYFCASSSTGAMNEQYFGPGTRLTVT.

The chain is built from TRBV9 and TRBJ1-1; TRBD1 matches at 7 bases. The CDR3 is 16 residues long. The trim removed 4 bases at V and 2 bases at J, leaving 11 bases unmatched. Germline V gene data show CDR1 as SGDLS and CDR2 as YYNGEE. The chain's CDR3 is CASSPQGVYGNTEAFF. In DNA, the CDR3 is TGTGCCAGCAGCCCTCAGGGGGTATACGGTAACACTGAAGCTTTCTTT.

The chain is built from TRBV5-6 and TRBJ2-1, with D perhaps TRBD1 (6 bases). The CDR3 contains 12 residues. Trimming stripped 0 bases from V and 9 bases from J, with 7 bases between. Per the germline V gene, CDR1 is SGHDT and CDR2 is YYEEEE. The CDR3 region has the DNA TGTGCCAGCAGCTTGGAAGGGGGTGAGCAGTTCTTC. As protein: CASSLEGGEQFF.

This rearrangement joins TRBV14 to TRBJ2-2; TRBD2 might be the D (6 bases). The CDR3 extends over 16 amino acids. The germline V gene has CDR1 SGHDN and CDR2 FVKESK. V was cut by 6 bases and J by 0 bases, with 14 bases left in between. The CDR3 nucleotides are TGTGCCAGCAGTAGGAGGGCTTTTACGAACACCGGGGAGCTGTTTTTT. Residues: CASSRRAFTNTGELFF.

The CDR3 is CASSLVGGFVAGELFF. The CDR3 nucleotides are TGTGCCAGCAGCTTAGTAGGGGGTTTTGTAGCCGGGGAGCTGTTTTTT. The gene calls are TRBV7-2 and TRBJ2-2, with D possibly TRBD1 on 6 matching bases. CDR3 length: 16 amino acids. Germline V gives CDR1 SGHTA, CDR2 FQGNSA. The V end lost 1 base, the J end lost 6 bases, and 15 bases lay between the germline ends.

The chain joins TRBV5-1 to TRBJ2-1; TRBD2 is a possible D gene (6 bases). Deletions cut 4 bases from V and 2 bases from J, with 13 bases between. Germline CDR1 reads SGHRS; CDR2 reads YFSETQ. CDR3 size: 15 residues. The CDR3, as DNA: TGCGCCAGCAGCCGGGACGGGGGACCCTACAATGAGCAGTTCTTC. Its protein product is CASSRDGGPYNEQFF.

This rearrangement joins TRBV5-1 to TRBJ2-6, with 7 bases that match TRBD1. This CDR3 has 19 residues. With V trimmed by 2 bases and J by 5 bases, 16 bases remained unmatched. The germline V gene has CDR1 SGHRS and CDR2 YFSETQ. The CDR3 region is CASSFGQASISSRANVLTF. DNA for the CDR3: TGCGCCAGCAGCTTCGGACAGGCCTCGATTTCTTCTCGGGCCAACGTCCTGACTTTC.

This chain joins TRBV5-3 and TRBJ2-5; D is perhaps TRBD1 (6 bases). The tail of the sequence fits TRBJ2-7 better, so the J call may be wrong. TRBV5-3 has ORF status, its function being uncertain. This CDR3 contains 13 residues. The CDR3 loop reads CGEAWDTAYEQYF. In nucleotides, the CDR3 is TGTGGGGAAGCTTGGGACACTGCCTACGAGCAGTACTTC.

The chain is built from TRBV7-8 and TRBJ2-7; TRBD2 aligns across 7 bases. The CDR3 extends over 15 amino acids. J gave up 3 bases and V 1 base, and 6 bases lay outside the gene matches. Germline V lookup: CDR1 SGHVS, CDR2 FQNEAQ. DNA for the CDR3: TGTGCCAGCAGCTTAGAGGTAGCGGGCAACTACGAGCAGTACTTC. Translated: CASSLEVAGNYEQYF.

The CDR3 DNA reads as TGTGCCAGCTCAAAAGTCGGAGAGACCCAGTACTTC. This translates into CASSKVGETQYF. The chain is built from TRBV18 and TRBJ2-5; D unresolved. Trimming took 5 bases from V and 4 from J, leaving 8 bases between them. CDR3 length: 12 amino acids. The germline CDR1 and CDR2 sequences are KGHSH and LQKENI.

This chain joins TRBV9 and TRBJ2-5, with 10 positions matching TRBD2. Per the germline V gene, CDR1 is SGDLS and CDR2 is YYNGEE. V lost 0 bases, J lost 4 bases, and 0 bases stayed unmatched. The CDR3 has 14 residues. CDR3 region: CASSVGTSGETQYF. CDR3 nucleotides: TGTGCCAGCAGCGTAGGGACTAGCGGAGAGACCCAGTACTTC.

V usage is TRBV6-1 and J usage is TRBJ1-2; TRBD1 matches at 8 bases. After removal of 1 base from V and 8 bases from J, the junction contained 9 bases not matched to a gene. The length of the CDR3 is 15 residues. The germline gives CDR1 MNHNS, CDR2 SASEGT. The CDR3 sequence: CASSEGRDRRGGYTF. CDR3 DNA: TGTGCCAGCAGTGAAGGACGGGACAGGAGGGGAGGCTACACCTTC.

The rearrangement uses TRBV5-4 and TRBJ2-5, with TRBD2 matching 12 bases. CDR3 length equals 17 residues. In germline, CDR1 is SGHNT, CDR2 YYREEE (reference sequence). Unmatched junction bases numbered 13, after V lost 6 bases and J lost 4 bases. The CDR3 protein is CASILRLAGATVETQYF. CDR3 nucleotide sequence: TGTGCCAGCATCCTAAGACTAGCGGGAGCTACTGTAGAGACCCAGTACTTC.

This chain links TRBV6-5 with TRBJ1-5; the match to TRBD1 covers 7 bases. This CDR3 comprises 16 residues. The V gene end was trimmed by 0 bases and the J gene end by 0 bases; junction bases not matched to a gene: 2. Per the germline V gene, CDR1 is MNHEY and CDR2 is SVGAGI. The CDR3 DNA reads as TGTGCCAGCAGTTACTCCGGACAGGATAGCAATCAGCCCCAGCATTTT. It codes for CASSYSGQDSNQPQHF.

The chain links TRBV30 to TRBJ2-1; tentative D call: TRBD1 (6 bases). This CDR3 spans 13 amino acids. Per the germline V gene, CDR1 is GTSNPN and CDR2 is SVGIG (reference sequence). V was trimmed by 2 bases and J by 4 bases, leaving 9 bases between them. This CDR3 reads CAWSKGVYNEQFF. CDR3 in DNA: TGTGCCTGGAGTAAGGGGGTTTACAATGAGCAGTTCTTC.